These 17 T cell receptor beta chains came from one sample sequenced in a study of cytomegalovirus exposure and HLA in healthy donors. 13 Jbeta primers and 60 Vbeta primers were used for the PCR. Using immunoSEQ multiplex PCR, the repertoire was profiled, and TCRdb retains in-frame clones only, with some absent. The sample has some 91,000 clones; about 80% are singletons. The sequencing input was PBMCs. Receptors were obtained from a woman aged 55-70 years in good health and CMV-seronegative.

The V gene is TRBV7-2, the J gene TRBJ1-2; D perhaps matches TRBD1 (6 bases). CDR3 length: 13 residues. Trimming stripped 3 bases from V and 4 bases from J, with 9 bases between. Germline CDR1 is SGHTA and CDR2 is FQGNSA. CDR3 in amino acids: CASSFGQLYGYTF. The CDR3 DNA follows: TGTGCCAGCAGCTTTGGACAGCTCTATGGCTACACCTTC.

This clone has just a few counts. The CDR3 bases are TGTGCCAGCAGCAGTAGACTAGCGGGCTACACAGATACGCAGTATTTT. This gives the protein CASSSRLAGYTDTQYF. The rearrangement uses TRBV9 and TRBJ2-3; 10 bases match TRBD2. Germline loops: CDR1 SGDLS, CDR2 YYNGEE. This CDR3 region has 16 residues. Trimming took 4 bases from V and 2 from J; bases not matched to a gene: 7. Based on the CDR3 plus reference TRBV9 and TRBJ2-3, the full variable domain is DSGVTQTPKHLITATGQRVTLRCSPRSGDLSVYWYQQSLDQGLQFLIQYYNGEERAKGNILERFSAQQFPDLHSELNLSSLELGDSALYFCASSSRLAGYTDTQYFGPGTRLTVL.

The V gene is TRBV5-6, the J gene TRBJ1-1, with D unresolved. The CDR3 covers 14 residues. The germline CDR1 and CDR2 sequences are SGHDT and YYEEEE. V gave up 0 bases and J gave up 7 bases, with 13 bases separating them. CDR3 residues: CASSLEREGGEAFF. CDR3 DNA sequence: TGTGCCAGCAGCTTGGAGCGGGAAGGCGGTGAAGCTTTCTTT. Full variable domain (rest looked up from reference TRBV5-6 and TRBJ1-1): DAGVTQSPTHLIKTRGQQVTLRCSPKSGHDTVSWYQQALGQGPQFIFQYYEEEERQRGNFPDRFSGHQFPNYSSELNVNALLLGDSALYLCASSLEREGGEAFFGQGTRLTVV.

The chain is built from TRBV19 and TRBJ2-1, with 8 positions matching TRBD2. Germline loops: CDR1 LNHDA, CDR2 SQIVND (reference sequence). The CDR3 totals 14 residues. V shed 1 base and J 10 bases; nucleotides not matched to a gene: 6. CDR3 sequence reads: CASSIGGGIHEQFF. In DNA, the CDR3 is TGTGCCAGTAGTATAGGCGGGGGGATTCACGAGCAGTTCTTC.

Only a few counts were recorded for this clone. CDR3 residues: CASSFHPGNNEKLFF. DNA of the CDR3: TGTGCCAGCAGTTTTCACCCGGGAAATAATGAAAAACTGTTTTTT. The gene calls are TRBV28 and TRBJ1-4; D remains unclear. Germline V lookup: CDR1 MDHEN, CDR2 SYDVKM. The CDR3 is 15 residues long. Trimming left V 3 bases short and J 4 bases short, with 12 bases between.

The rearrangement uses TRBV18 and TRBJ1-5; a possible D gene is TRBD1 (6 bases). The CDR3 is 14 residues long. Germline CDR1 KGHSH, CDR2 LQKENI. Deletions cut 4 bases from V and 3 bases from J, with 10 bases between. The CDR3: CASSRGGFNQPQHF. The CDR3 bases are TGTGCCAGCTCACGAGGGGGTTTCAATCAGCCCCAGCATTTT.

The chain joins TRBV7-2 to TRBJ1-2; 7 nucleotides align to TRBD1. V shed 5 bases and J 1 base; nucleotides not matched to a gene: 4. Germline lookup yields CDR1 SGHTA and CDR2 FQGNSA. The CDR3 loop spans 14 amino acids. CDR3 bases: TGTGCCAGCAGCGAAAACAGGGGTAACTATGGCTACACCTTC. It specifies CASSENRGNYGYTF.

This sequence joins TRBV18 and TRBJ1-1; D unresolved. The length of the CDR3 is 12 residues. Germline V gene data show CDR1 as KGHSH and CDR2 as LQKENI. Trimming stripped 4 bases from V and 7 bases from J, with 10 bases between. The CDR3 nucleotides read TGTGCCAGCTCACTTCCATCGGGTGAAGCTTTCTTT. The encoded protein is CASSLPSGEAFF.

This chain links TRBV5-6 with TRBJ1-5, with D maybe TRBD1 (5 bases). V was cut by 3 bases and J by 3 bases, with 13 bases left in between. Germline-derived CDR1 and CDR2 are SGHDT and YYEEEE. The CDR3 length is 15 residues. The chain's CDR3 is CASSSLGRDNQPQHF. DNA for the CDR3: TGTGCCAGCAGCTCCTTGGGCAGGGACAATCAGCCCCAGCATTTT. The variable domain in full, with the rest retrieved from reference TRBV5-6 and TRBJ1-5, is DAGVTQSPTHLIKTRGQQVTLRCSPKSGHDTVSWYQQALGQGPQFIFQYYEEEERQRGNFPDRFSGHQFPNYSSELNVNALLLGDSALYLCASSSLGRDNQPQHFGDGTRLSIL.

The V call is TRBV29-1, the J call TRBJ2-3; TRBD1 agrees at 9 bases. V was pared by 6 bases and J by 5 bases, with 9 bases of the junction left unmatched. The CDR3 covers 14 residues. In germline, CDR1 is SQVTM, CDR2 ANQGSEA. The CDR3 DNA sequence: TGCAGCGTCGCGGGGACAGGGTTGGAAGATACGCAGTATTTT. Translating gives CSVAGTGLEDTQYF.

The chain joins TRBV7-2 to TRBJ2-7; 7 bases fit TRBD1. J lost 2 bases, V lost 1 base, and 2 bases had no gene match. There are 14 residues in the CDR3. Germline V gene data show CDR1 as SGHTA and CDR2 as FQGNSA. CDR3 DNA sequence: TGTGCCAGCAGCTTAGGGGGACAGCCCTACGAGCAGTACTTC. Translated, it gives CASSLGGQPYEQYF.

The chain links TRBV6-5 to TRBJ2-7; maybe TRBD1 (5 bases). Germline CDR1 reads MNHEY; CDR2 reads SVGAGI. V was cut by 7 bases and J by 2 bases, with 12 bases left in between. The CDR3 totals 13 residues. The chain's CDR3 is CASKKGATYEQYF. In DNA form, the CDR3 reads TGTGCCAGCAAAAAAGGGGCAACCTACGAGCAGTACTTC.

This rearrangement joins TRBV5-1 to TRBJ2-2, with D possibly matching TRBD2 (6 bases). Germline V lookup: CDR1 SGHRS, CDR2 YFSETQ. Trimming left V 1 base short and J 3 bases short, with 10 bases between. The CDR3 loop spans 15 amino acids. The CDR3 bases are TGCGCCAGCAGCTTGTCCGGGGGAGACACCGGGGAGCTGTTTTTT. Protein: CASSLSGGDTGELFF.

The J gene is TRBJ2-6, the V gene TRBV7-9; no firm D call. Germline V gives CDR1 SEHNR, CDR2 FQNEAQ (reference sequence). This CDR3 is built from 15 residues. V gave up 3 bases and J gave up 2 bases, with 8 bases separating them. CDR3 protein: CASSLLSAGANVLTF. DNA of the CDR3: TGTGCCAGCAGCTTGTTATCGGCTGGGGCCAACGTCCTGACTTTC.

The chain combines TRBV5-4 with TRBJ1-6; 7 bases are shared with TRBD1. The CDR3 is made up of 14 amino acids. The V and J ends lost 0 bases and 10 bases, in that order; junction bases with no gene match: 4. Looked up from germline, CDR1 is SGHNT and CDR2 is YYREEE (reference sequence). CDR3 coding DNA: TGTGCCAGCAGCTTGGAAGGGGGCAGGTCACCCCTCCACTTT. Translation: CASSLEGGRSPLHF.

V usage is TRBV30 and J usage is TRBJ1-3; a weak D match, TRBD1 (5 bases). Germline CDR1 and CDR2: GTSNPN and SVGIG (reference sequence). The CDR3 totals 15 residues. The germline V and J ends were trimmed by 3 bases and 2 bases, with 14 bases remaining between them. The CDR3 protein is CAWRQGPPPGNTIYF. In DNA, the CDR3 is TGTGCCTGGAGGCAGGGCCCTCCACCTGGAAACACCATATATTTT.

This clone was found once. The CDR3 reads CASSSGQAGEQYF. The CDR3 region has the DNA TGTGCCAGCAGCTCGGGACAGGCAGGAGAGCAGTACTTC. The rearrangement uses TRBV5-6 and TRBJ2-7; 8 bases line up with TRBD1. The CDR3 loop spans 13 amino acids. V trimming: 3 bases; J trimming: 7 bases; junction bases outside the gene matches: 6. CDR1 is SGHDT, CDR2 YYEEEE, per germline.